These T cell receptor beta chains were read from a single sample in a study of blood T cell repertoires in COVID-19. The protocol was immunoSEQ multiplex PCR, while the TCRdb copy is restricted to in-frame clones and leaves out a portion. The profile covers 210,000 or so clones, with almost 85% appearing a single time and 5% to 6.5% taken by the ten largest. Input material: peripheral blood. The receptors were gathered from a woman in her sixties or seventies with active or convalescent COVID-19. Each CDR3 is given with its conserved first and last residue. The order of the fields is D gene, V gene, J gene, clone size, CDR3 DNA, CDR3 protein. The D gene is left open where the match is weak. Not every row has a clone size; where given, it reads once, few, many or a size class.

-	TRBV4-2	TRBJ2-7	-	TGTGCCAGCAGCCGGGCTTTGGGCGATCCGGAAAACGAGCAGTACTTC	CASSRALGDPENEQYF
-	TRBV7-9	TRBJ1-1	-	TGTGCCAGCAGCACGTCAGGGTGGGGGAACACTGAAGCTTTCTTT	CASSTSGWGNTEAFF
-	TRBV5-1	TRBJ2-1	-	TGCGCCAGCAGCTTGCAGGAGGGGATGGGGAGTGAGCAGTTCTTC	CASSLQEGMGSEQFF
-	TRBV4-2	TRBJ1-2	-	TGTGCCAGCAGCCAAGATGAGGGGGAAAGCGGCTACACCTTC	CASSQDEGESGYTF
TRBD2	TRBV7-3	TRBJ2-1	-	TGTGCCAGCAGCTTTCTAGCGGGAGGGCCTAATGAGCAGTTCTTC	CASSFLAGGPNEQFF
-	TRBV7-2	TRBJ2-5	-	TGTGCCAGCAGCTGGGCGGGGGCTACCCAAGAGACCCAGTACTTC	CASSWAGATQETQYF
-	TRBV5-4	TRBJ2-2	-	TGTGCCAGCAGCCTGTCGGACAGATACACCGGGGAGCTGTTTTTT	CASSLSDRYTGELFF
-	TRBV10-3	TRBJ2-7	-	TGTGCCATCGGCTTCAGGGGCTACGAGCAGTACTTC	CAIGFRGYEQYF
-	TRBV7-2	TRBJ1-2	-	TGTGCCAGCAGCCTACCAGGTCGCTATGGCTACACCTTC	CASSLPGRYGYTF
-	TRBV24-1	TRBJ1-2	once	TGTGCCACCAGCGACGCGGCGTACTATGGCTACACCTTC	CATSDAAYYGYTF
TRBD1	TRBV2	TRBJ1-6	few	TGTGCCAGCAGTGCAAGACAGGGCGGTAATTCACCCCTCCACTTT	CASSARQGGNSPLHF
-	TRBV7-2	TRBJ2-7	-	TGTGCCAGCGCTGGGGGCGGACCGAGGGGCGAGCAGTACTTC	CASAGGGPRGEQYF
TRBD1	TRBV24-1	TRBJ2-1	-	TGTGCCACCAGTGCCCCCTCGGGACAGGGGTACAATGAGCAGTTCTTC	CATSAPSGQGYNEQFF
TRBD1	TRBV11-2	TRBJ2-3	-	TGTGCCAGCAGGCCGGGACAGGGGATGGGTGGGACAGATACGCAGTATTTT	CASRPGQGMGGTDTQYF
TRBD2	TRBV10-2	TRBJ2-3	once	TGCGCCAGTCAGCGAGCGGGAGGAGTCGATACGCAGTATTTT	CASQRAGGVDTQYF
-	TRBV6-1	TRBJ1-2	-	TGTGCCAGCAGTGAGCCAGGGGAAGGGAACTATGGCTACACCTTC	CASSEPGEGNYGYTF
-	TRBV11-2	TRBJ2-3	-	TGTGCCAGCAGCTTACGTACCGACACCGGCAGGGATACGCAGTATTTT	CASSLRTDTGRDTQYF
TRBD1	TRBV19	TRBJ1-1	-	TGTGCCAGTAGTGTAACAGGGGCTGAAGCTTTCTTT	CASSVTGAEAFF
TRBD2	TRBV7-9	TRBJ2-1	-	TGTGCCAGCAGCTTAGTTTGGACTAGCGGGAGCTATGAGCAGTTCTTC	CASSLVWTSGSYEQFF
TRBD2	TRBV4-2	TRBJ2-5	-	TGTGCCAGCAGCCAAAAGGGACTAGCGGGTCTTGAGACCCAGTACTTC	CASSQKGLAGLETQYF
-	TRBV6-1	TRBJ2-7	-	TGTGCCAGCAGTGAATGGAGATACGAGCAGTACTTC	CASSEWRYEQYF
-	TRBV6-8	TRBJ2-7	-	TGTGCCAGCAGTACGCCTTCAGGGATAGTAGCCTACGAGCAGTACTTC	CASSTPSGIVAYEQYF
-	TRBV6-5	TRBJ2-3	few	TGTGCCAGCAGTTACAAGGGGGATTCCACAGATACGCAGTATTTT	CASSYKGDSTDTQYF
-	TRBV29-1	TRBJ2-1	-	TGCAGCGTTCTTGTAGGGGGAAGCTCCTACAATGAGCAGTTCTTC	CSVLVGGSSYNEQFF
-	TRBV11-2	TRBJ2-6	once	TGTGCCAGCAGCTTAGGGCTAGGTGGGGCCAACGTCCTGACTTTC	CASSLGLGGANVLTF
TRBD1	TRBV6-5	TRBJ2-7	-	TGTGCCAGCAGTTACTCCGGACAGGGGGTTTCGGGGGAGCAGTACTTC	CASSYSGQGVSGEQYF
TRBD1	TRBV3-1/TRBV3-2	TRBJ1-2	-	TGTGCCAGCAGCTCCGCTGACAGGGGGCAATATGGCTACACCTTC	CASSSADRGQYGYTF
-	TRBV27	TRBJ2-2	-	TGTGCCAGCAGCCAATCGCGGGGTGCGAACACCGGGGAGCTGTTTTTT	CASSQSRGANTGELFF